This T cell receptor (beta chain) originates from a study of blood T cell repertoires in COVID-19 (dated by TCRdb to the early 2020s). About the study as a whole: Samples covering the acute and convalescent phases of COVID-19 were provided by collaborators in the United States, Italy and Spain. A de-identified subject ID, COVID-19 status, age in years and sex were almost always included in the sample metadata. Samples were obtained from the ongoing ImmuneRACE study (first 160 participants) and from about 1,300 subjects provided by 6 global collaborators. Deeply sampled blood TCRbeta repertoires from subjects exposed to, actively infected with, or recovered from COVID-19 were included in the dataset. A freely available public database, intended as a resource for researchers studying the immune response to SARS-CoV-2, is where the repertoires were released. Where available, HLA class I and class II types were obtained from metadata supplied by the sample provider rather than from assay-based typing. The prospective study material was composed of cDNA or gDNA derived from T cells, B-cell-depleted T cells, or PBMCs. On the study overall, not on this receptor specifically: The quantity of clinical and demographic metadata differed by source and by participant and was supplied without curation.

CDR1 and CDR2 are drawn from the germline V gene: SQVTM, ANQGSEA. V and J are truncated by 6 bases and 4 bases respectively, leaving an intervening sequence of 10 bases. CDR3 length: 12 amino acids, cysteine to phenylalanine. Only the CDR3 DNA stays, 36 bases, in frame from base 1. The immunoSEQ Assay, a bias-controlled multiplex PCR, was used to amplify TCRbeta CDR3 regions from genomic DNA. The published analysis was carried out like this. The number of nucleated cells in each sample was estimated from the amplification of reference gene primers within the assay. To quantify the absolute abundance of each unique TCRbeta CDR3 rearrangement, sequence reads were collapsed and filtered. For each sample, productive Simpson clonality was calculated by taking the square root of Simpson's diversity index across productive rearrangements. TCRdb carries this immuneACCESS record with in-frame sequences only. Its versions omit some clonotypes, under half of them owing to an unresolved V gene in the studies checked, with the rest unexplained. From that table come the V and J calls and clone size; the DNA was used to work out D and trimming. A total of around 280,000 clones appear in this sample, about 87% of them only once. The ten most abundant clones make up about 1.2% of the sample.

Details on this clone: Its antigen has not been determined. No base quality information exists; no much larger clone differs at one position.

Collaborating institutions collected whole blood in K2EDTA tubes following their own protocols. For TCRbeta analysis, collaborators shipped samples in one of three forms: frozen whole blood, isolated PBMCs, or DNA extracted from either of those sample types. Sequenced: peripheral blood. Here the chain combines TRBV29-1 and TRBJ1-5; confidence is insufficient to name the D gene. The sequence derives from a man aged 70 or older with acute or convalescent COVID-19. The CDR3 is CSVRGANQPQHF. Here is the DNA: TGCAGCGTGAGAGGCGCGAATCAGCCCCAGCATTTT.